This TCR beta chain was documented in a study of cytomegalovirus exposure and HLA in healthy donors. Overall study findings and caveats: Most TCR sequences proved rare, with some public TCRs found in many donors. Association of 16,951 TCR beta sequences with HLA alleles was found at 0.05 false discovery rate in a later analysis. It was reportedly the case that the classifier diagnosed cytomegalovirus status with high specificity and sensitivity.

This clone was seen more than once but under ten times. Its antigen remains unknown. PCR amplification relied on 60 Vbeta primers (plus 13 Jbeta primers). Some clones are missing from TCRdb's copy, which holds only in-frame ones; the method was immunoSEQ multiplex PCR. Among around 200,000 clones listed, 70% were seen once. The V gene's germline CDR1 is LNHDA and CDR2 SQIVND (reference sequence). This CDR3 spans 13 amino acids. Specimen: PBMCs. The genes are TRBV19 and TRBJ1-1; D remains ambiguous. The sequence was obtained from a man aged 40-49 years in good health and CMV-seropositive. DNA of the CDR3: TGTGCTGTTAGAGGCTACATGAACACTGAAGCTTTCTTT. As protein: CAVRGYMNTEAFF.